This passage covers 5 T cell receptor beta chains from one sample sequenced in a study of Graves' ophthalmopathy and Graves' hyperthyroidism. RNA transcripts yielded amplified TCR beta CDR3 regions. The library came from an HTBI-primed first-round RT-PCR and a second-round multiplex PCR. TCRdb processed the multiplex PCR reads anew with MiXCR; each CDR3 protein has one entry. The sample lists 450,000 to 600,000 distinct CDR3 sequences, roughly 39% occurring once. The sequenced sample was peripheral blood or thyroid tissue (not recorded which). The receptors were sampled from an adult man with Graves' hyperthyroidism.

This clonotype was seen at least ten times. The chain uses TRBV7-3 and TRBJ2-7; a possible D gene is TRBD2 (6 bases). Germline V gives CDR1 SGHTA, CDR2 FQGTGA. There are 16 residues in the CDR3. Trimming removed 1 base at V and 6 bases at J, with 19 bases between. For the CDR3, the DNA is TGTGCCAGCAGCTTAATTGAAACGGGAGAGGATTGCGAGCAGTACTTC. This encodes CASSLIETGEDCEQYF.

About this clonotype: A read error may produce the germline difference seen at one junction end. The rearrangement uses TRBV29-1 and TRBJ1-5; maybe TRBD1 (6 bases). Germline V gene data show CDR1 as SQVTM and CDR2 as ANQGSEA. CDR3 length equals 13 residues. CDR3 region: CSLEGGSNQPQHF. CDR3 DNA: TGCAGCCTTGAGGGGGGTAGCAATCAGCCCCAGCATTTT.

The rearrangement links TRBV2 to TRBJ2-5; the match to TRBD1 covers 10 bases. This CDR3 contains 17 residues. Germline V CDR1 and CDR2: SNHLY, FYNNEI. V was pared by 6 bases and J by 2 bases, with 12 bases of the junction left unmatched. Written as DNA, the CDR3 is TGTGCCAGCAGGACCGGGACAGGGGCTGTTCCTCAAGAGACCCAGTACTTC. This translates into CASRTGTGAVPQETQYF.

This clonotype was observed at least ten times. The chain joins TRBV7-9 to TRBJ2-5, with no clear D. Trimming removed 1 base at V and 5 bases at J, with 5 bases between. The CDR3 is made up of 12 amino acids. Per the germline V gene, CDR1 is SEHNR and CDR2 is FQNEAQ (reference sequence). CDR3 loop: CASSLVDETQYF. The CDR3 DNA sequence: TGTGCCAGCAGCTTAGTCGATGAGACCCAGTACTTC.

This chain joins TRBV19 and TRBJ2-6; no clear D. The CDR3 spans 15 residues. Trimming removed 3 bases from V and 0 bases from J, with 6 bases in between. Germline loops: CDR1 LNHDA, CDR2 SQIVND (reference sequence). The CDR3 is CASSITSSGANVLTF. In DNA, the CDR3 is TGTGCCAGTAGTATCACAAGCTCTGGGGCCAACGTCCTGACTTTC.